This T cell receptor (beta chain) was recovered during a study of T cell repertoires in cytomegalovirus infection. Study background: From public TCR beta signatures came an indication of both CMV infection and matching HLA type.

This clonotype was recorded at least ten times. The antigen is not known. V dropped 0 bases and J dropped 4 bases, with 5 bases sitting between them. This CDR3 region has 13 residues. Germline CDR1 is MNHEY and CDR2 is SVGAGI. Each CDR3 protein is one row after TCRdb ran MiXCR on the reads. The sample lists about 490,000 distinct CDR3 sequences; 16% were seen once. Overall study results and limits: The study found HLA-C-restricted CMV-specific TCR beta clonotypes dominating the ex vivo response.

Sequencing used CD8+ T cells from PBMCs. The clonotype was recovered from a human donor in good health (CMV status not recorded). Some clones in this sample may be carry-over from other donors' samples. This chain links TRBV6-5 with TRBJ2-3, with D uncertain. CDR3 residues: CASSYSGADTQYF. Written as DNA, the CDR3 is TGTGCCAGCAGTTACTCGGGCGCAGATACGCAGTATTTT.